This section outlines one TCR beta chain sequence together with its context. These data originate in a study of cytomegalovirus exposure and HLA in healthy donors. Primers: 60 Vbeta forward and 13 Jbeta reverse. TCRdb's copy holds only in-frame clones and misses some; the assay was immunoSEQ multiplex PCR. The table shows 150,000 to 200,000 clones, with approximately 80% occurring only once. In germline, CDR1 is SEHNR, CDR2 FQNEAQ (reference sequence). There are 13 residues in the CDR3. Trimming removed 0 bases from V and 8 bases from J, with 10 bases in between. The chain joins TRBV7-9 to TRBJ1-2, with D perhaps matching TRBD1 (5 bases). The source is a woman aged 40-49 years in good health and CMV-seropositive. The specimen was PBMCs. The CDR3 region has the DNA TGTGCCAGCAGCTTAGCAGGGGCAGACGGCTACACCTTC. Protein: CASSLAGADGYTF.